This T cell receptor (beta chain) came from a study of STAT5B mutations in CD4+ large granular lymphocyte leukemia. CDR1 is KGHSH and CDR2 is LQKENI in the germline V gene. This CDR3 is built from 14 residues. V shed 8 bases and J shed 5 bases, with 15 bases lying between them. Using immunoSEQ multiplex PCR, the repertoire was profiled, and TCRdb retains in-frame clones only, with some absent. Among around 33,000 clones listed, more than 65% were seen once. This TCR was recovered from a human donor in good health. The V and J genes are TRBV18 and TRBJ1-4, with TRBD1 as a possible D gene (5 bases). Sample: CD4+ T cells from blood buffy coats. CDR3 in DNA: TGTGCCAGCCGCACCGGGACTGTGAATGAAAAACTGTTTTTT. This translates into CASRTGTVNEKLFF.